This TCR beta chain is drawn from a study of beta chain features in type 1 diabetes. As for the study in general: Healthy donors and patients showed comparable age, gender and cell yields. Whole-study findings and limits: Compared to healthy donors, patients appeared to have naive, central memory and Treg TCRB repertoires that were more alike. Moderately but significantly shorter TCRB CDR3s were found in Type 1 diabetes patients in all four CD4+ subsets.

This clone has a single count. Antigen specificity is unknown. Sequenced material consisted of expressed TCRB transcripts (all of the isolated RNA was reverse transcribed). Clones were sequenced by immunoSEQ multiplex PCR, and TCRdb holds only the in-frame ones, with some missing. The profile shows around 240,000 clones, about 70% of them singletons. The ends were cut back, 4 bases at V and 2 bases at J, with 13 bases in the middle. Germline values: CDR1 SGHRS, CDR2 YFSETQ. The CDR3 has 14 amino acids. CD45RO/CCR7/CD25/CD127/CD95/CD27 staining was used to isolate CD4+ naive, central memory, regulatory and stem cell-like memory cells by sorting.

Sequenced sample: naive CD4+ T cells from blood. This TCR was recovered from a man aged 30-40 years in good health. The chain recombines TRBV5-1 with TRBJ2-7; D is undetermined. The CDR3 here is CASSDDKSAYEQYF. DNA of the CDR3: TGCGCCAGCAGCGATGATAAGTCCGCCTACGAGCAGTACTTC. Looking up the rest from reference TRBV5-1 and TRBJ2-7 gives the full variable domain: KAGVTQTPRYLIKTRGQQVTLSCSPISGHRSVSWYQQTPGQGLQFLFEYFSETQRNKGNFPGRFSGRQFSNSRSEMNVSTLELGDSALYLCASSDDKSAYEQYFGPGTRLTVT.